A selection of T cell receptor beta chains follows, all from one sample in a study of cytomegalovirus exposure and HLA in healthy donors. Here immunoSEQ multiplex PCR was the method, and the copy in TCRdb shows in-frame clones only, minus some. The table includes around 76,000 clones, around 79% detected once. The sample comprised PBMCs. These receptors all stem from a man in his forties in good health and CMV-seronegative. Both conserved end residues are part of each CDR3. The order of the fields is CDR3 protein, CDR3 DNA, D gene, clone size, V gene, J gene. D genes are given only for firm matches. Expanded clones get a size class; other rows say once, few or many, or leave the size out.

CASSPRGGHVNTGELFF	TGTGCCAGCTCCCCAAGGGGGGGCCACGTGAACACCGGGGAGCTGTTTTTT	NA	NA	TRBV18	TRBJ2-2
CASSLVGTSGRRVSDTQYF	TGTGCCAGCAGCTTAGTTGGGACTAGCGGGAGGCGTGTTTCAGATACGCAGTATTTT	TRBD2	NA	TRBV7-2	TRBJ2-3
CASRWGQGNTGELFF	TGTGCCAGCAGGTGGGGACAGGGCAACACCGGGGAGCTGTTTTTT	TRBD1	NA	TRBV27	TRBJ2-2
CASSLGTGTGGQAAFF	TGTGCCAGCAGCTTAGGCACGGGGACAGGGGGGCAGGCCGCTTTCTTT	TRBD1	NA	TRBV11-3	TRBJ1-1
CASFDRGDYGYTF	TGTGCCAGCTTCGACAGGGGGGACTATGGCTACACCTTC	TRBD1	once	TRBV28	TRBJ1-2
CASSQDSTFGGGGNYGYTF	TGTGCCAGCAGCCAAGACAGTACATTCGGGGGAGGGGGTAACTATGGCTACACCTTC	NA	NA	TRBV4-2	TRBJ1-2
CANAVDSYEQYF	TGTGCCAACGCCGTGGACAGCTACGAGCAGTACTTC	NA	NA	TRBV10-3	TRBJ2-7
CASSEVRTALNWKETQYF	TGTGCCAGCAGTGAAGTCAGGACAGCCCTAAACTGGAAAGAGACCCAGTACTTC	NA	NA	TRBV6-1	TRBJ2-5
CASSQDSASGSAEQYF	TGTGCCAGCAGCCAAGATTCGGCTAGCGGGAGTGCCGAGCAGTACTTC	TRBD2	NA	TRBV4-2	TRBJ2-7
CASSDGSTNEKLFF	TGCGCCAGCAGTGACGGGAGCACCAATGAAAAACTGTTTTTT	NA	few	TRBV10-1	TRBJ1-4
CAWSDVFMGLIYNEQFF	TGTGCCTGGAGTGATGTGTTTATGGGACTGATTTACAATGAGCAGTTCTTC	NA	few	TRBV30	TRBJ2-1
CASSKGTSGSWADTQYF	TGTGCCAGCAGCAAAGGGACTAGCGGGAGTTGGGCAGATACGCAGTATTTT	TRBD2	once	TRBV5-4	TRBJ2-3
CASSERRGLTDTQYF	TGTGCCAGCAGTGAACGCAGGGGCCTCACAGATACGCAGTATTTT	NA	NA	TRBV6-1	TRBJ2-3
CASSFTGNTEAFF	TGCGCCAGCAGTTTTACAGGGAACACTGAAGCTTTCTTT	NA	NA	TRBV5-1	TRBJ1-1
CASSPRGRSNYGYTF	TGTGCCAGCAGTCCCCGGGGGAGGTCTAACTATGGCTACACCTTC	NA	NA	TRBV28	TRBJ1-2
CAIRPGREGDTQYF	TGTGCCATCAGACCCGGACGGGAGGGAGATACGCAGTATTTT	TRBD2	once	TRBV10-3	TRBJ2-3
CASSYSRALNTEAFF	TGTGCCAGCAGTTACTCCAGGGCTCTGAACACTGAAGCTTTCTTT	NA	few	TRBV6-5	TRBJ1-1
CASSLASSYEQYF	TGTGCCAGCAGCCTGGCTAGCTCCTACGAGCAGTACTTC	NA	NA	TRBV5-5	TRBJ2-7
CASSTGTPTTEAFF	TGTGCCAGCAGCACCGGGACACCTACAACTGAAGCTTTCTTT	NA	few	TRBV5-4	TRBJ1-1
CASLGLAKNIQYF	TGTGCCAGTCTGGGACTAGCCAAAAACATTCAGTACTTC	NA	NA	TRBV19	TRBJ2-4
CASSLDLAGGYEQFF	TGCGCCAGCAGCTTGGACCTAGCGGGAGGGTATGAGCAGTTCTTC	TRBD2	NA	TRBV5-1	TRBJ2-1
CASRFDRFWPQHF	TGTGCCAGCAGATTCGACAGGTTCTGGCCCCAGCATTTT	NA	few	TRBV6-5	TRBJ1-5
CASSVTGTSGNYEQYF	TGTGCCAGCAGCGTTACCGGGACTAGCGGGAACTACGAGCAGTACTTC	TRBD2	NA	TRBV7-3	TRBJ2-7
CASGLGLAGNNEQFF	TGTGCTAGTGGTTTGGGTTTGGCAGGGAACAATGAGCAGTTCTTC	NA	once	TRBV12-5	TRBJ2-1
CASSQGQGNIQYF	TGTGCCAGCAGCCAGGGACAGGGAAACATTCAGTACTTC	TRBD1	NA	TRBV7-9	TRBJ2-4
CASSILRADTQYF	TGTGCCAGTAGTATCCTACGAGCAGATACGCAGTATTTT	NA	NA	TRBV19	TRBJ2-3
CASSQESAYSGSGNEQFF	TGTGCCAGCAGCCAAGAATCAGCGTATAGCGGGAGTGGGAATGAGCAGTTCTTC	TRBD2	NA	TRBV4-2	TRBJ2-1
CASSGLAGGPDTQYF	TGTGCCAGCAGTGGACTAGCGGGAGGACCAGATACGCAGTATTTT	TRBD2	NA	TRBV6-4	TRBJ2-3
CASSGGPDGYYEQYF	TGTGCCAGTAGTGGAGGGCCAGACGGCTACTACGAGCAGTACTTC	NA	NA	TRBV19	TRBJ2-7